The clone carrying this TCR beta chain has just a few counts. This specimen belongs to a study of human T cells and chemical hapten exposure. Study as a whole: During the approximately 25-week study period, patients had diphenylcyclopropenone applied to the scalp every week.

Germline values: CDR1 SEHNR, CDR2 FQNEAQ (reference sequence). The length of the CDR3 is 15 residues. V dropped 5 bases and J dropped 7 bases, with 18 bases sitting between them. Each CDR3 protein gets one entry after TCRdb re-called the RACE reads with MiXCR. The sample shows 180,000 or so distinct CDR3 sequences, about 14% of them seen only once. As for time point: patch test 1, 2 weeks after DPC sensitization. Treatment reported: therapeutic diphenylcyclopropenone sensitization with weekly scalp DPC. The chain carries TRBV7-9 and TRBJ2-1, with a possible D match to TRBD1 (6 bases). This material consisted of whole blood, taken in connection with sensitization to the hapten diphenylcyclopropenone (DPC). The TCR sequence derives from a woman in her 30s with alopecia areata. Some clones in this sample may be carry-over from other donors' samples. The CDR3 nucleotides read TGTGCCAGCAGCCCGACAGGCCTGCCAGGTAATGAGCAGTTCTTC. Its protein is CASSPTGLPGNEQFF.